A selection of T cell receptor beta chains follows, all from one sample in a study of vaccination effects on CD4 cells after COVID-19. Which antigens these TCRs recognize remains unknown. Profiled with immunoSEQ multiplex PCR; TCRdb holds only in-frame clones, not every one. The table includes fewer than 50,000 clones, approximately 84% detected once. The input for sequencing was CD4+ T cells from PBMCs cultured with HCoV-NL63 spike peptides, taken after COVID-19 vaccination. The receptors originated from a human donor who received a COVID-19 vaccine. Some clones in this sample may be carry-over from other donors' samples. CDR3s leave out the opening cysteine and the closing phenylalanine or tryptophan. Fields, in order: V gene, CDR3 protein.

TRBV6-1 | ASSVLGLSNTGELF
TRBV7-2 | ASSLTRAATEAF
TRBV19 | ASSISGRDGYT
TRBV7-2 | ASSLALQERNTIY
TRBV9 | ASSVGIGNQPQH
TRBV28 | ASSYRVTVDGYT
TRBV7-2 | ASSLASSGGAFPQY
TRBV18 | ASSPRGTDTQY
TRBV5-5 | ASSLSGSGQPQH
TRBV18 | ASSGGQNTGELF
TRBV6-5 | ASSYSTGDAYGYT
TRBV13 | ASRFRDNNSPLH
TRBV7-9 | ASSLWGGGSDTQY
TRBV5-1 | ASSILRDNRGEQF
TRBV21-1 | ASSKEAGQGVYSNQPQH
TRBV10-2 | ASSKKATRANVLT
TRBV14 | ASSSILPTASNEQF
TRBV9 | ASSPRLVYDNEQF
TRBV9 | ASSARDTHQPQH
TRBV24-1 | ATSEGSYGYT
TRBV7-7 | ASSSGGLNTGELF
TRBV5-1 | ASSLSSRPGDEQF
TRBV5-1 | ASSRSSGGEDEQF
TRBV5-1 | ASSLEMNTEAF
TRBV5-8 | ASSLWGGGNSPLH
TRBV18 | ASSPGTGDQPQH
TRBV20-1 | SASLGLGFVPDTQY
TRBV6-6 | ASSLTGNQPQH
TRBV7-2 | ASSQRLRQETQY
TRBV19 | ASSEITGVQPQH
TRBV6-2/TRBV6-3 | ASSRWSMNTEAF
TRBV5-1 | ASSLREGANEAF
TRBV11-2 | ASSLWRGVRDTQY
TRBV19 | ASSSAETQY
TRBV18 | ASSPQGEKLF
TRBV10-1 | ASSDPASGNTIY
TRBV6-5 | ASTPGGRQGEAF
TRBV5-4 | ASSPRQGASTEAF
TRBV7-9 | ASSSSGTSYGYT
TRBV18 | ASSPDRETEAF
TRBV7-9 | ASSLRTVQPAGNTIY
TRBV6-5 | ASRATNTEAF
TRBV3-1/TRBV3-2 | ASSQGSSPETQY
TRBV19 | ASTLKIYSENYGYT
TRBV13 | ASSPPGQSSYGYT
TRBV6-2/TRBV6-3 | ASSYSERVLDNEQF
TRBV6-6 | ASSKDRGGYNEQF
TRBV2 | ATRSDYSPLH
TRBV12-3/TRBV12-4 | ASSLNRGDEQF
TRBV5-8 | ASSWTMGQGANTEAF
TRBV5-1 | ASSLAGLGELF
TRBV2 | ASRAGTGGRGYT
TRBV30 | AWSVLAGVADTQY
TRBV2 | ASTDGMYTDTQY
TRBV4-3 | ASSQDRQVGYGYT
TRBV10-1 | ASSVERRSGANVLT
TRBV24-1 | ATSEKGGSPLH
TRBV5-1 | ASSPGGTSGQETQY
TRBV7-4 | AIVSYSGNTIY